This TCR beta chain was captured by sequencing in a study of blood T cell repertoires in COVID-19. For the study at large: The United States, Italy and Spain were the sources of the acute and convalescent COVID-19 samples. T cells, B-cell-depleted T cells, or PBMCs provided the cDNA or gDNA that served as material.

Germline lookup yields CDR1 KGHSH and CDR2 LQKENI. Germline trimming cut 6 bases from V and 7 bases from J; bases unmatched to any gene: 5. This CDR3 has 13 amino acids. Authors' analysis steps: Reference gene primer amplification gave estimated nucleated cell counts. Produced via immunoSEQ multiplex PCR; TCRdb's table is partial and in-frame only. Clone size and the V and J calls come from that table; the DNA yielded D and trimming. Among fewer than 200,000 clones listed, 84% were seen once. Seattle participants joined during active infection and were tracked over time. The sequencing sample was made of peripheral blood. The clonotype was recovered from a woman aged 80 or older with COVID-19, enrolled during active disease. The rearrangement joins TRBV18 to TRBJ1-5, with 8 nucleotides matching TRBD1. The CDR3 DNA follows: TGTGCCAGCTCTCCGGACAGGGACCAGCCCCAGCATTTT. Protein: CASSPDRDQPQHF.